This T cell receptor (beta chain) was profiled in a study of T cells in Graves' hyperthyroidism and ophthalmopathy. Study-wide points: Model-based prediction identified ophthalmopathy a median around 6.7 months prior to its onset. In the blood, most expanded thyroid clonotypes above 0.001 appeared as well.

This clonotype was detected a few times. Its antigen remains unknown. Out of approximately 10 ml of fresh peripheral blood came the PBMCs. TCR beta CDR3 regions were amplified from RNA. The TCR CDR3 first-round RT-PCR relied on the HTBI primer set. From the multiplex PCR reads, TCRdb called clonotypes with MiXCR, one entry per CDR3 protein. In the table there are some 490,000 distinct CDR3 sequences, about 20% of which are singletons. The CDR3 has 15 amino acids. V lost 4 bases to trimming and J lost 7 bases, with 19 bases between them. Germline assignment: CDR1 LGHNA and CDR2 YNFKEQ. Sequenced material: blood. This clonotype originated in a woman aged 70-85 years with Graves' ophthalmopathy. The genes are TRBV4-2 and TRBJ2-5, with D perhaps TRBD2 (6 bases). This chain's CDR3 is CASSLGGDRAGTQYF. The DNA of the CDR3 is TGTGCCAGCAGCCTTGGAGGGGATAGGGCTGGGACCCAGTACTTC.